A single T cell receptor (beta chain) is shown here with its context. Antigen unknown. The run of the v3.0 immunoSEQ assay was at survey level. Sequencing targeted 40,000-50,000 T-cell genomes per sample. Method: immunoSEQ multiplex PCR; TCRdb's copy keeps in-frame clones and lacks some. The sample contains 30,000 or so clones, 93% of which appear only once. This sample stems from a study of long-term antiretroviral therapy in people with HIV. General study results and limits: ART-treated samples gained diversity yet remained below transplant donor controls.

Trimming took 5 bases from V and 5 from J, leaving 15 bases between them. The CDR3 covers 14 residues. CDR1 and CDR2 (germline): LNHDA, SQIVND (reference sequence). The chain links TRBV19 to TRBJ2-5; a weak D match, TRBD1 (6 bases). The sample was unsorted PBMCs, taken almost 6.7 years after starting antiretroviral therapy. The sequence was obtained from a woman aged 40 to 50 with HIV. CDR3 bases: TGTGCCAGTAGTTGGTTGGGGGCGAGCGAGACCCAGTACTTC. Protein sequence: CASSWLGASETQYF.